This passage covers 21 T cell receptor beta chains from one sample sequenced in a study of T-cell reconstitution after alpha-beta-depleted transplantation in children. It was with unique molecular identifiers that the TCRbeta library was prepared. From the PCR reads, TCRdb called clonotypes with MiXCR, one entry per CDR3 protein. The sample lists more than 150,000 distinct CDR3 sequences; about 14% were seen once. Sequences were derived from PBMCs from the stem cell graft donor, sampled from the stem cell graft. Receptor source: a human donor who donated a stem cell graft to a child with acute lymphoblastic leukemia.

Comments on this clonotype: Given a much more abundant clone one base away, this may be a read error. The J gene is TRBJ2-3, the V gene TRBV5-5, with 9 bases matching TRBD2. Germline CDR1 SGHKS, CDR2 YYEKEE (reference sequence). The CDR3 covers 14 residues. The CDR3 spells CAGSLGLATDTQYF. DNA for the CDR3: TGTGCCGGCAGCTTGGGACTAGCAACAGATACGCAGTATTTT.

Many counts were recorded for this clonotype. The CDR3 is CSAPRQDYNEQFF. In nucleotides, the CDR3 is TGCAGTGCTCCTAGGCAGGACTACAATGAGCAGTTCTTC. The chain couples TRBV20-1 to TRBJ2-1, with D uncertain. Germline loops: CDR1 DFQATT, CDR2 SNEGSKA (reference sequence). Trimming removed 5 bases from V and 3 bases from J, with 11 bases in between. This CDR3 is 13 amino acids long.

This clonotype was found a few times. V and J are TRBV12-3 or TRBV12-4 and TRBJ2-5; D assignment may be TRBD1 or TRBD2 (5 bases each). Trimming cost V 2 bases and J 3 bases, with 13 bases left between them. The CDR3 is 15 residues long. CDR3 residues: CASSLKRGREETQYF. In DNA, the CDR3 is TGTGCCAGCAGTTTAAAGAGGGGCCGGGAAGAGACCCAGTACTTC.

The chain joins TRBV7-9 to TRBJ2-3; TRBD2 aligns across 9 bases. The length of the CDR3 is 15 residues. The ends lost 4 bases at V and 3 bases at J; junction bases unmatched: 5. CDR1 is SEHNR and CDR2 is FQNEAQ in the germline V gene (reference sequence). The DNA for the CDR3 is TGTGCCAGCAGCTCAAGCGGGAGGACGACAGATACGCAGTATTTT. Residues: CASSSSGRTTDTQYF.

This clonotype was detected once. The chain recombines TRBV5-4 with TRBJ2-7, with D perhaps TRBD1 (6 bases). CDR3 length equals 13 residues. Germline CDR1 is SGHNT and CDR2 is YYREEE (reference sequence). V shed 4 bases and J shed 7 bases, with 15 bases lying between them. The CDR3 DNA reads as TGTGCCAGCAGCCCGGGATACAGGGATGAGCAGTACTTC. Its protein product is CASSPGYRDEQYF.

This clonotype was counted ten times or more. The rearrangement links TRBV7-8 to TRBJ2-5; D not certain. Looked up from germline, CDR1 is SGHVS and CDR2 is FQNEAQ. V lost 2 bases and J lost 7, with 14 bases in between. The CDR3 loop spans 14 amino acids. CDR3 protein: CASSLYRASGTQYF. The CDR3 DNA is TGTGCCAGCAGCTTATATCGGGCTTCGGGGACCCAGTACTTC.

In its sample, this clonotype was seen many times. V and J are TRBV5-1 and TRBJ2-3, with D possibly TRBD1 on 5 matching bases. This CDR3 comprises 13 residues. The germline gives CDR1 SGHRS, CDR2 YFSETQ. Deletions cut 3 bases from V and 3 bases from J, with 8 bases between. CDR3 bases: TGCGCCAGCAGCTACGGACAAACAGATACGCAGTATTTT. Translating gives CASSYGQTDTQYF.

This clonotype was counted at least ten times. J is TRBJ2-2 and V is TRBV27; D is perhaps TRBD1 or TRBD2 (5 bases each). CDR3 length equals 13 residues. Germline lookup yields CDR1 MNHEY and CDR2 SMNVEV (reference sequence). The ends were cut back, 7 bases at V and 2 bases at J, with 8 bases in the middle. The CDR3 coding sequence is TGTGCCAGCAAAGGGACCAACACCGGGGAGCTGTTTTTT. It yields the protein CASKGTNTGELFF.

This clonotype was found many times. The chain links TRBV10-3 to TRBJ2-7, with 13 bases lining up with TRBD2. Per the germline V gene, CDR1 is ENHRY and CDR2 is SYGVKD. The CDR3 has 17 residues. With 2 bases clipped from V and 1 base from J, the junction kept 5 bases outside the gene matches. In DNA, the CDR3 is TGTGCCATCAGTGAGACTAGCGGGAGGGCCGATTCCTACGAGCAGTACTTC. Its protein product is CAISETSGRADSYEQYF.

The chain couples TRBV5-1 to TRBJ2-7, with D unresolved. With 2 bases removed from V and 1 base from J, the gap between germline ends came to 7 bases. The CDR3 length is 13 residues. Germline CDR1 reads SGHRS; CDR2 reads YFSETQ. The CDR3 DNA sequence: TGCGCCAGCAGCTTACGTCCTTCCTACGAGCAGTACTTC. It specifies CASSLRPSYEQYF.

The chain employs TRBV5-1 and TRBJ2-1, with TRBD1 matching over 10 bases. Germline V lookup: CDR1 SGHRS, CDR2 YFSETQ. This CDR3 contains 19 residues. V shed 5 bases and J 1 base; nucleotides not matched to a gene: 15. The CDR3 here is CASRSATGGLDSSYNEQFF. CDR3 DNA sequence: TGCGCCAGCAGATCGGCGACAGGGGGCCTAGATTCTTCCTACAATGAGCAGTTCTTC.

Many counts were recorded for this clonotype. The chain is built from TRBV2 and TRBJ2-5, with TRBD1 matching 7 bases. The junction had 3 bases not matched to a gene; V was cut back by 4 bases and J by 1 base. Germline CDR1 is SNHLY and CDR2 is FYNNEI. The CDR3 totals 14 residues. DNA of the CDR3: TGTGCCAGCAGTGCAGGGACAGTCCAAGAGACCCAGTACTTC. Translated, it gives CASSAGTVQETQYF.

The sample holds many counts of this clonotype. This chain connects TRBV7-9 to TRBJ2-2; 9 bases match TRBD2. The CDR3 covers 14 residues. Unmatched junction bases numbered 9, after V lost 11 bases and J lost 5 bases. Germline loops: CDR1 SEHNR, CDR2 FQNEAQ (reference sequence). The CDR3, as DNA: TGTGCCCCCCGGCGGGAGGGCCTGACCGGGGAGCTGTTTTTT. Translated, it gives CAPRREGLTGELFF.

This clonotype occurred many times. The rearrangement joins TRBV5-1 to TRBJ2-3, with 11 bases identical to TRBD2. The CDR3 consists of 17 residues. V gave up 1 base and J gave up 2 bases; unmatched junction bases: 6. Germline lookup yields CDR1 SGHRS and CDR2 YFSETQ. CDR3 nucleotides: TGCGCCAGCAGCTTGCCAACTAGCGGGAGCCCCACAGATACGCAGTATTTT. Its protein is CASSLPTSGSPTDTQYF. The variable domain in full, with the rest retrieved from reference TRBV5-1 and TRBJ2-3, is KAGVTQTPRYLIKTRGQQVTLSCSPISGHRSVSWYQQTPGQGLQFLFEYFSETQRNKGNFPGRFSGRQFSNSRSEMNVSTLELGDSALYLCASSLPTSGSPTDTQYFGPGTRLTVL.

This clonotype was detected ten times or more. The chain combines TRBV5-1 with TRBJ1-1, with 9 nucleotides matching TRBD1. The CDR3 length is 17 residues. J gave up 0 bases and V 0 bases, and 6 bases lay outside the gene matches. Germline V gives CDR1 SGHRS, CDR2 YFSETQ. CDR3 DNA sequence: TGCGCCAGCAGCTTGGGACAGGGGGGAGCTATGAACACTGAAGCTTTCTTT. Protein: CASSLGQGGAMNTEAFF.

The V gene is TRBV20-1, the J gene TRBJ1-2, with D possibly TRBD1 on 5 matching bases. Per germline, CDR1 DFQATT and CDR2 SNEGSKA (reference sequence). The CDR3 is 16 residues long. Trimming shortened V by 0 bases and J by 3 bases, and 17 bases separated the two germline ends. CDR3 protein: CSARDPVGVLDYGYTF. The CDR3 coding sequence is TGCAGTGCTAGAGATCCAGTAGGGGTCTTGGACTATGGCTACACCTTC.

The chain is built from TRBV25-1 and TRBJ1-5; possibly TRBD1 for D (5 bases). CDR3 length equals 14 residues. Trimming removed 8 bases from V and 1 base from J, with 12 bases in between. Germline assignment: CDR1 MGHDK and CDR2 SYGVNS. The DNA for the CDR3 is TGTGCCAGCGGCCCGGGGCAGAGCAATCAGCCCCAGCATTTT. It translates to CASGPGQSNQPQHF.

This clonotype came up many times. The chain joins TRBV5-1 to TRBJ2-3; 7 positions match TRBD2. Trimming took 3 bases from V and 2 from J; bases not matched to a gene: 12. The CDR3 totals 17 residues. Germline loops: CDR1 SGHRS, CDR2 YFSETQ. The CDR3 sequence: CASSYGVQRETTDTQYF. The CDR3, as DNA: TGCGCCAGCAGCTATGGGGTCCAGCGGGAAACCACAGATACGCAGTATTTT.

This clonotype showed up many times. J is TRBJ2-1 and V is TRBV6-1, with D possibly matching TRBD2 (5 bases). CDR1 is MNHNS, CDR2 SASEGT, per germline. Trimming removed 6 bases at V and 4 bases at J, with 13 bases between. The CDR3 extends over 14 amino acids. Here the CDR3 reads CASSLSTGYNEQFF. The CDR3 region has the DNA TGTGCCAGCAGCCTTTCTACGGGATACAATGAGCAGTTCTTC.

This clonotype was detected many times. The CDR3 nucleotides read TGTGCCAGTGGCCCCGGGGGCTATAGCAATCAGCCCCAGCATTTT. As protein: CASGPGGYSNQPQHF. The V call is TRBV19, the J call TRBJ1-5; D may be TRBD1 (6 bases). CDR1 and CDR2 (germline): LNHDA, SQIVND (reference sequence). This CDR3 is 15 amino acids long. Trimming left V 8 bases short and J 0 bases short, with 14 bases between.

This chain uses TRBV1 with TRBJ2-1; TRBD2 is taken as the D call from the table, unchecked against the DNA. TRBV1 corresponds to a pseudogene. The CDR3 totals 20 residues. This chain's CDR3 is CTSPRLAGLSRGLEYNEQFF. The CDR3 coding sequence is TGCACCAGCCCCCGACTAGCGGGATTGAGTCGGGGGCTTGAATACAATGAGCAGTTCTTC.